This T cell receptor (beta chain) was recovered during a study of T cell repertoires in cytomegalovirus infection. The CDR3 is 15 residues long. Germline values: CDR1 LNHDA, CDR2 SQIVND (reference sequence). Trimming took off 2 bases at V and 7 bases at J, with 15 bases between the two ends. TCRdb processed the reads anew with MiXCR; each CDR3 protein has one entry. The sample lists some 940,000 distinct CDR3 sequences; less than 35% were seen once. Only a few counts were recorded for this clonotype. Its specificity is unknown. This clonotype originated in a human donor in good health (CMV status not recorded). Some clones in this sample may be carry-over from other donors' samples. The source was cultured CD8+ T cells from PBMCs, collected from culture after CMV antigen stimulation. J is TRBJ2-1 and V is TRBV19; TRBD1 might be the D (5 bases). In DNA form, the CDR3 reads TGTGCCAGTAGTATAAGTAGGCGACCAGGGAATGAGCAGTTCTTC. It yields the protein CASSISRRPGNEQFF. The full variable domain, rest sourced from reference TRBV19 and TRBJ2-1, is DGGITQSPKYLFRKEGQNVTLSCEQNLNHDAMYWYRQDPGQGLRLIYYSQIVNDFQKGDIAEGYSVSREKKESFPLTVTSAQKNPTAFYLCASSISRRPGNEQFFGPGTRLTVL.